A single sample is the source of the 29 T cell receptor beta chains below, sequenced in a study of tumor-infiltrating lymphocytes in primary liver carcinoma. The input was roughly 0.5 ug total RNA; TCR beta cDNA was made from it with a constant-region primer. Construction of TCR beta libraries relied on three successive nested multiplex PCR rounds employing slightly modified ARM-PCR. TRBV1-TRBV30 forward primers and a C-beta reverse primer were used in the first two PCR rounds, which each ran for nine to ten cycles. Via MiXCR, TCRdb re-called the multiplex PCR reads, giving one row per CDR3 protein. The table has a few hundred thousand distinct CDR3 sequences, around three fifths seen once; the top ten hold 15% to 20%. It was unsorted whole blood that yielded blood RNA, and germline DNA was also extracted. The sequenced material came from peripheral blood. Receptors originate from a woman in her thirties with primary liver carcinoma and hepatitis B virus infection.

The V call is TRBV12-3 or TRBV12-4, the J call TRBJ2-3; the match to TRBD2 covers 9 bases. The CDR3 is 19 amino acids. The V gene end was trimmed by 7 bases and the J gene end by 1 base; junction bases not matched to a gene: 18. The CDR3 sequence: CASTGANPGTSHRTDTQYF. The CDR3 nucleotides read TGTGCCAGCACCGGAGCAAACCCGGGGACTAGCCACCGCACAGATACGCAGTATTTT.

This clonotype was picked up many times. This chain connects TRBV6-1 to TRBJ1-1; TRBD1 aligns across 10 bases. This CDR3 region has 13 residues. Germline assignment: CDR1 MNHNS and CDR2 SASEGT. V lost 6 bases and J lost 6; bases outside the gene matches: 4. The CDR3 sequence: CASSGQGVSEAFF. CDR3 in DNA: TGTGCCAGCAGCGGACAGGGGGTTTCTGAAGCTTTCTTT.

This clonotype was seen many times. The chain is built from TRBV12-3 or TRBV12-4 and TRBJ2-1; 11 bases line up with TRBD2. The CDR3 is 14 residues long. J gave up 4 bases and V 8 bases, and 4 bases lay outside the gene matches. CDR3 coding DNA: TGTGCCAGCGGTGGGACTAGCGGTTACAATGAGCAGTTCTTC. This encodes CASGGTSGYNEQFF.

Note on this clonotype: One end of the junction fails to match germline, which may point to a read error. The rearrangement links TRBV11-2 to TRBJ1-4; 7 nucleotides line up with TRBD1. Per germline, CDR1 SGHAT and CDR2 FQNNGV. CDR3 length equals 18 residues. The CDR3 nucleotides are TGTTCCAGCAGCTCCCCCTTTCAGGGGGTGGCATTTAATGAAAAACTGTTTTTT. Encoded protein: CSSSSPFQGVAFNEKLFF.

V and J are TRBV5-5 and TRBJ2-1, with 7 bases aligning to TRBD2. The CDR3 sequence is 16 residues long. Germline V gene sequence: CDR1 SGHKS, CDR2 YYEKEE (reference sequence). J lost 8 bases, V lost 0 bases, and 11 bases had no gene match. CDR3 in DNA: TGTGCCAGCAGCTTGGTAGCGGGTCCGTCATTCGATGAGCAGTTCTTC. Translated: CASSLVAGPSFDEQFF.

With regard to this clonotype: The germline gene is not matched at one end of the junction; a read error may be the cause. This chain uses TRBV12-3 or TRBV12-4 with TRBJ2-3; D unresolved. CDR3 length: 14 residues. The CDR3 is CASSLTEMRDMQYF. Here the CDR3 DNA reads TGTGCCAGCAGTCTCACGGAGATGCGAGATATGCAGTATTTT.

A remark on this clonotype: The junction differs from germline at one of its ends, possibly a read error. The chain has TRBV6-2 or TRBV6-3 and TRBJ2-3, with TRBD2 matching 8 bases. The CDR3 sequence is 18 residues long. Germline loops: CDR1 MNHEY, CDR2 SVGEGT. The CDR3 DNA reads TGTGCCAGCAGTTACTCGAGTTTTAGCGGGATAAACACAGATACGCAGTGTTTT. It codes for CASSYSSFSGINTDTQCF.

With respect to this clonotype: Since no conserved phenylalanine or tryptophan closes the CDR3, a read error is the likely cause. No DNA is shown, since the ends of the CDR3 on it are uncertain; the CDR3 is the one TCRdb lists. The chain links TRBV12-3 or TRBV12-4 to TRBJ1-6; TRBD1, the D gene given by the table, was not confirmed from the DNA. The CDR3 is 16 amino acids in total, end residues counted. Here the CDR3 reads CASSPGVPSYNSPLHC.

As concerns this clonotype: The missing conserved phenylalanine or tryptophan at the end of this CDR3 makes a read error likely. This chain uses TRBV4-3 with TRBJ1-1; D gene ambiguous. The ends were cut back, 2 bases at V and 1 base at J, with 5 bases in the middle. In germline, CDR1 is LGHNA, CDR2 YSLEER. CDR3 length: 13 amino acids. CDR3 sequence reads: CASSQTQNTEAFL. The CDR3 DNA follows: TGCGCCAGCAGCCAAACTCAGAACACTGAAGCTTTCCTT.

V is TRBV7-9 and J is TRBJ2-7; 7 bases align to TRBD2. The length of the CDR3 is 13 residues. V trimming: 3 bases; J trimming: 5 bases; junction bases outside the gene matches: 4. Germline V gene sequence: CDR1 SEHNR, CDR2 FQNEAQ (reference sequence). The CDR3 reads CASSFTGGDEQYF. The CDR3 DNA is TGTGCCAGCAGCTTTACGGGAGGCGACGAGCAGTACTTC. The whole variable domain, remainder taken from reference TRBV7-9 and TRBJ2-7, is DTGVSQNPRHKITKRGQNVTFRCDPISEHNRLYWYRQTLGQGPEFLTYFQNEAQLEKSRLLSDRFSAERPKGSFSTLEIQRTEQGDSAMYLCASSFTGGDEQYFGPGTRLTVT.

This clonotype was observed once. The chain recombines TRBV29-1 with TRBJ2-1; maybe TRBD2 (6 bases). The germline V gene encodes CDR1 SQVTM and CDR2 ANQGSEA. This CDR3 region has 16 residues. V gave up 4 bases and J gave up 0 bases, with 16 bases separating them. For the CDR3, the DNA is TGCAGCGTTGGGTGGGGAGCGGGTGCCTCCTACAATGAGCAGTTCTTC. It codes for CSVGWGAGASYNEQFF.

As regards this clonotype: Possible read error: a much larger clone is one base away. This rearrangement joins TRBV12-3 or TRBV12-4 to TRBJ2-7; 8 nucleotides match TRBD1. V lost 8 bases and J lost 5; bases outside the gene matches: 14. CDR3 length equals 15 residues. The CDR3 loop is CASGHNRDRSNEQYF. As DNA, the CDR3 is TGTGCCAGCGGGCATAACCGGGACAGGAGCAACGAGCAGTACTTC.

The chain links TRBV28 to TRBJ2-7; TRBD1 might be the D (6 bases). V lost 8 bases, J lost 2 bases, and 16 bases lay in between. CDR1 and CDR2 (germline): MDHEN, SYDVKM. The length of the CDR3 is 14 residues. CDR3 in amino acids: CASRAGAAPYEQYF. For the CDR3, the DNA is TGTGCCAGCCGTGCAGGGGCCGCCCCCTACGAGCAGTACTTC.

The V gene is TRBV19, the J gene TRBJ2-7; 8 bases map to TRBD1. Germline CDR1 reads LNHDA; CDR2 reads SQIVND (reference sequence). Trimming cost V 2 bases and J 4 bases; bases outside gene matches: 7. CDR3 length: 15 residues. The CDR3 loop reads CASSISGTGFYEQYF. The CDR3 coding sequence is TGTGCCAGTAGTATATCTGGGACAGGTTTTTACGAGCAGTACTTC.

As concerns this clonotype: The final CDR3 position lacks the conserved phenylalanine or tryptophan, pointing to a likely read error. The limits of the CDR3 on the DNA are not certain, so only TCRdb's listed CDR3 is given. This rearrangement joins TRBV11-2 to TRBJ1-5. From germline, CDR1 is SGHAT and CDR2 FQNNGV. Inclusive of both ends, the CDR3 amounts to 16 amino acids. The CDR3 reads CASGLDRRGRDQPKHS.

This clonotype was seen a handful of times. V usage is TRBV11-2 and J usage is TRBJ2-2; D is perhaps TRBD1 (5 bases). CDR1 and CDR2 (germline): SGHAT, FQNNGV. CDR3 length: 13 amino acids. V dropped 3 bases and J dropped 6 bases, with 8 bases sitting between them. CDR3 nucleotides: TGTGCCAGCAGCTTCTTGGGGCCCGGGGAGCTGTTTTTT. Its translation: CASSFLGPGELFF.

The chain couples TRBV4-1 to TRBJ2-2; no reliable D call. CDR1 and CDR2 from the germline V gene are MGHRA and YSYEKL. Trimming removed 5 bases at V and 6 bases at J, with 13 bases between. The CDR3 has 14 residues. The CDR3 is CASSSLLTPGELFF. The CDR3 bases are TGCGCCAGCAGCTCCTTACTAACACCCGGGGAGCTGTTTTTT.

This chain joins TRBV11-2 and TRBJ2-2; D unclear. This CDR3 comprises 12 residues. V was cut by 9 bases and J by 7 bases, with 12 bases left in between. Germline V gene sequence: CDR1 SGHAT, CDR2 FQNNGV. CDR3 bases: TGTGCCAGTATCTCGGAGTACGGGGAGCTGTTTTTT. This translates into CASISEYGELFF.

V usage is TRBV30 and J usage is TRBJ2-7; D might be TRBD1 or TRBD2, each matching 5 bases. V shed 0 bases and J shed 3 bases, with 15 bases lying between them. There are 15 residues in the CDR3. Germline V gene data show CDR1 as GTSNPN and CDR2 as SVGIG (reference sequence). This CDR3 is CAWSVLVGAGYEQYF. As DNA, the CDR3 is TGTGCCTGGAGTGTACTCGTAGGGGCGGGCTACGAGCAGTACTTC.

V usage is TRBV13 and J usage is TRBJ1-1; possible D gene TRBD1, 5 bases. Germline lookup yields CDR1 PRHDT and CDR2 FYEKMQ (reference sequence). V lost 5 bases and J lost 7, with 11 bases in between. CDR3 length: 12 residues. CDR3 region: CASSPRDGEAFF. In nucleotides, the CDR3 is TGTGCCAGCAGCCCCAGGGACGGTGAAGCTTTCTTT.

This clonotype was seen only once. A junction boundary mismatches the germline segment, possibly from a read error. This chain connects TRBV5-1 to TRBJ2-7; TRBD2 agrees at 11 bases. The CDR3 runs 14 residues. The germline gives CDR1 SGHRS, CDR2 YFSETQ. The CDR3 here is CVSNIGTSGSKQYF. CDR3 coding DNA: TGCGTCAGCAATATTGGTACTAGCGGGAGTAAGCAGTACTTC. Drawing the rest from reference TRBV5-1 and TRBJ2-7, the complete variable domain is KAGVTQTPRYLIKTRGQQVTLSCSPISGHRSVSWYQQTPGQGLQFLFEYFSETQRNKGNFPGRFSGRQFSNSRSEMNVSTLELGDSALYLCVSNIGTSGSKQYFGPGTRLTVT.

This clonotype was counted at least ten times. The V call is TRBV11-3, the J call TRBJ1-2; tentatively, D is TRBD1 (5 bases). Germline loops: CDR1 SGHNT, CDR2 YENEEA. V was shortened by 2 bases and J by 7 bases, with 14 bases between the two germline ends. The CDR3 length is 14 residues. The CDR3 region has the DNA TGTGCCAGCAGCTTAACGCAGGGAGTGGCTGGCTACACCTTC. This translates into CASSLTQGVAGYTF.

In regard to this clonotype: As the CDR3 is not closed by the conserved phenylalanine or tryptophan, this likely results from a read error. CDR3 region: CASSYRASSGNTIYL. The CDR3 DNA is TGCGCCAGCAGTTACAGGGCTAGCTCTGGAAACACCATATATTTA. The rearrangement links TRBV6-5 to TRBJ1-3; tentatively, D is TRBD1 (6 bases). The germline CDR1 and CDR2 sequences are MNHEY and SVGAGI. The CDR3 is 15 residues long.

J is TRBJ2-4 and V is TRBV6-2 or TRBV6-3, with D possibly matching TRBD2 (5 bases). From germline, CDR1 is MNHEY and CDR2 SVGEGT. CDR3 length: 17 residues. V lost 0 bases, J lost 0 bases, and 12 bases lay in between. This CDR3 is CASSYSGGTLAKNIQYF. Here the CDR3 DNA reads TGTGCCAGCAGTTACTCTGGAGGTACACTAGCCAAAAACATTCAGTACTTC.

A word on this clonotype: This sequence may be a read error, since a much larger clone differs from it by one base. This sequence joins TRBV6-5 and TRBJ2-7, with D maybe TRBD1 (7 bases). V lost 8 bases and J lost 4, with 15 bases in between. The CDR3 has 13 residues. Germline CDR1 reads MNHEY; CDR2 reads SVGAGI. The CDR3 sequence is CASGGTVRYEQYF. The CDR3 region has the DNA TGTGCCAGCGGAGGGACAGTGAGGTACGAGCAGTACTTC.

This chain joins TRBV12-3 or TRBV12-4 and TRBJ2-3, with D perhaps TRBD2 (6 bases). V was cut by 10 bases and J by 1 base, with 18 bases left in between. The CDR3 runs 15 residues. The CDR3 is CATRGPAGRTDTQYF. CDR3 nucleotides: TGTGCCACCAGAGGACCAGCGGGTCGCACAGATACGCAGTATTTT.

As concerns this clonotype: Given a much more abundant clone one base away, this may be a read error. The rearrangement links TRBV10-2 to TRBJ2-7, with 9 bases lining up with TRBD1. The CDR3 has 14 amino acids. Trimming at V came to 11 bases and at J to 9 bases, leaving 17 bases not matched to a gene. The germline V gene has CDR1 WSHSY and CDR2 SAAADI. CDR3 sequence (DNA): TGCGCCGCAGGGTTAGGACAGGGGCCTGGAGGGCAGTACTTC. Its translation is CAAGLGQGPGGQYF.

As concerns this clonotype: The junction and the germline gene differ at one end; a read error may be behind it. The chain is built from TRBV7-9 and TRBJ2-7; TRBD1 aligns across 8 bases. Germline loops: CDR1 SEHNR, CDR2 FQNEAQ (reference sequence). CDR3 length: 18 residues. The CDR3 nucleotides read TGTGCCAGCAACTTAGCCCCCTACCGGACAGGGTTATCCTACGAGCAGTACTTC. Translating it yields CASNLAPYRTGLSYEQYF.

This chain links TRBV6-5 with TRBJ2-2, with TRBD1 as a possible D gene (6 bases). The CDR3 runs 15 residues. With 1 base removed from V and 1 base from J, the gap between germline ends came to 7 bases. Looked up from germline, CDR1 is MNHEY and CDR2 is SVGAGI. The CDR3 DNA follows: TGTGCCAGCAGTTACTTGGGACAGAACACCGGGGAGCTGTTTTTT. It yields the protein CASSYLGQNTGELFF.